The 14 T cell receptor beta chains listed next were all sequenced from one sample in a study of T-cell reconstitution after alpha-beta-depleted transplantation in children. The library targeted TCRbeta and was prepared with unique molecular identifiers. TCRdb reprocessed the PCR reads with MiXCR, giving one entry per CDR3 protein. The sample contains 97,000 or so distinct CDR3 sequences, 4.5% to 7.5% of which appear only once. Sequences were derived from PBMCs, mostly from graft donor cells, sampled 60 days after TCRalphabeta/CD19-depleted stem cell transplant. The receptors derive from a female patient aged 2-9 years who had a stem cell transplant for Fanconi anemia, so the T cells may come from the graft donor.

The V call is TRBV5-1, the J call TRBJ2-7, with D possibly called TRBD1 or TRBD2 (8 bases each). The V end was cut by 4 bases, the J end by 0 bases, with 23 bases between. The CDR3 totals 18 residues. The germline CDR1 and CDR2 sequences are SGHRS and YFSETQ. The CDR3 sequence is CASSPDRALSGGSYEQYF. The CDR3 region has the DNA TGCGCCAGCAGCCCGGACAGGGCACTGAGCGGGGGCTCCTACGAGCAGTACTTC.

This clonotype was observed at least ten times. V is TRBV24-1 and J is TRBJ2-1; D unclear. The germline V gene has CDR1 KGHDR and CDR2 SFDVKD. Between the trimmed V and J ends, which lost 4 bases and 8 bases, there was a span of 11 bases. CDR3 length equals 13 residues. CDR3 in DNA: TGTGCCACCAGTGACCCCCAGTTGCATGAGCAGTTCTTC. Translation gives CATSDPQLHEQFF.

This clonotype has at least ten counts. V is TRBV18 and J is TRBJ2-7; D is ambiguous. The CDR3 covers 15 residues. Germline assignment: CDR1 KGHSH and CDR2 LQKENI. V was pared by 1 base and J by 3 bases, with 13 bases between. CDR3 nucleotides: TGTGCCAGCTCACCACAGCAAACGGGTCTCTACGAGCAGTACTTC. It translates to CASSPQQTGLYEQYF.

This clonotype was seen more than once but under ten times. The V call is TRBV5-1, the J call TRBJ1-3, with TRBD1 identical over 7 bases. This CDR3 is 12 amino acids long. The J segment lost 3 bases and the V segment lost 7 bases, leaving 1 base of the junction unmatched. Germline values: CDR1 SGHRS, CDR2 YFSETQ. The CDR3, as DNA: TGCGCCAGCGGGGACAGTGGAAACACCATATATTTT. Amino acids: CASGDSGNTIYF.

This clonotype appeared many times. This chain joins TRBV28 and TRBJ1-5; TRBD1 matches 9 bases. Germline CDR1 MDHEN, CDR2 SYDVKM. V lost 5 bases, J lost 7 bases, and 9 bases stayed unmatched. This CDR3 is 15 amino acids long. The DNA for the CDR3 is TGTGCCAGCAGTGTCCTCAAACAGGGGGCACAGCCCCAGCATTTT. As protein: CASSVLKQGAQPQHF.

This clonotype was seen more than once but under ten times. The rearrangement links TRBV7-3 to TRBJ2-6; possible D gene TRBD1, 5 bases. CDR1 and CDR2 (germline): SGHTA, FQGTGA. V gave up 10 bases and J gave up 0 bases, with 19 bases separating them. The CDR3 sequence is 17 residues long. CDR3: CATRNGHPSSGANVLTF. CDR3 DNA: TGTGCCACCCGAAATGGACATCCATCCTCTGGGGCCAACGTCCTGACTTTC.

The V gene is TRBV27, the J gene TRBJ2-1, with 8 bases matching TRBD1. Per the germline V gene, CDR1 is MNHEY and CDR2 is SMNVEV (reference sequence). J lost 7 bases, V lost 3 bases, and 20 bases had no gene match. The CDR3 is made up of 19 amino acids. This CDR3 reads CASSFRPFTLDRTGNEQFF. Here the CDR3 DNA reads TGTGCCAGCAGTTTCCGACCCTTTACCTTGGATAGGACAGGGAATGAGCAGTTCTTC.

The rearrangement joins TRBV27 to TRBJ2-1; possible D gene TRBD2, 6 bases. V gave up 3 bases and J gave up 4 bases, with 13 bases separating them. Germline V gene sequence: CDR1 MNHEY, CDR2 SMNVEV (reference sequence). CDR3 size: 15 residues. The CDR3 nucleotides read TGTGCCAGCAGTTTCCTCCGGGAGTTGTACAATGAGCAGTTCTTC. Residues: CASSFLRELYNEQFF.

This clonotype came up a few times. This rearrangement joins TRBV5-1 to TRBJ1-5; D is ambiguous. This CDR3 region has 16 residues. Germline CDR1 reads SGHRS; CDR2 reads YFSETQ. V dropped 0 bases and J dropped 3 bases, with 13 bases sitting between them. CDR3 sequence reads: CASSLGEGGPNQPQHF. The CDR3 region has the DNA TGCGCCAGCAGCTTGGGGGAAGGAGGGCCCAATCAGCCCCAGCATTTT.

At least ten counts were recorded for this clonotype. The chain uses TRBV5-1 and TRBJ2-1; 7 nucleotides agree with TRBD1. From germline, CDR1 is SGHRS and CDR2 YFSETQ. The V gene end was trimmed by 3 bases and the J gene end by 0 bases; junction bases not matched to a gene: 6. The CDR3 runs to 16 residues. CDR3 in DNA: TGCGCCAGCAGCTCCCCGACAGGGAGCTCCTACAATGAGCAGTTCTTC. Its protein product is CASSSPTGSSYNEQFF.

About this clonotype: An end of the junction does not agree with germline; a read error may underlie this. This chain uses TRBV7-9 with TRBJ1-4; 12 bases line up with TRBD1. From germline, CDR1 is SEHNR and CDR2 FQNEAQ (reference sequence). The CDR3 is made up of 14 amino acids. CDR3 residues: CASSLGDRGQKLSF. The CDR3 nucleotides are TGTGCCAGCAGCTTAGGGGACAGGGGGCAAAAACTGTCTTTT.

This clonotype appeared a few times. The chain uses TRBV2 and TRBJ2-4; tentative D call: TRBD1 (7 bases). Trimming removed 4 bases from V and 0 bases from J, with 16 bases in between. The CDR3 sequence is 17 residues long. Germline CDR1 reads SNHLY; CDR2 reads FYNNEI. The CDR3 protein is CASSGGGQDLAKNIQYF. In DNA, the CDR3 is TGTGCCAGCAGTGGGGGAGGACAGGATCTAGCCAAAAACATTCAGTACTTC.

There are a few counts of this clonotype. This chain uses TRBV29-1 with TRBJ1-2, with TRBD1 matching 9 bases. The V and J ends lost 4 bases and 6 bases, in that order; junction bases with no gene match: 0. CDR3 length: 11 amino acids. Germline assignment: CDR1 SQVTM and CDR2 ANQGSEA. The CDR3 DNA reads as TGCAGCGTTGGGACAGGGGATGGCTACACCTTC. Translating it yields CSVGTGDGYTF.

This clonotype was seen at least ten times. The J gene is TRBJ2-7, the V gene TRBV25-1, with no clear D. V was cut by 1 base and J by 6 bases, with 4 bases left in between. The germline gives CDR1 MGHDK, CDR2 SYGVNS. The CDR3 totals 11 residues. CDR3 sequence (DNA): TGTGCCAGCAGTGAATGGGCCGAGCAGTACTTC. Its translation: CASSEWAEQYF.